This T cell receptor (beta chain) was identified during a study of shared clonotypes between healthy human individuals. There were no recent acute infections or vaccinations among the donors, who were healthy HIV-negative adults. The assay used deep level. Libraries were prepared by immunoSEQ multiplex PCR; TCRdb keeps only in-frame clonotypes and omits some of them. The sample lists over a million clones, roughly 96% occurring once. Germline loops: CDR1 SQVTM, CDR2 ANQGSEA. CDR3 size: 14 residues. V gave up 6 bases and J gave up 5 bases; unmatched junction bases: 7. Sequences were obtained from naive CD4+ T cells sorted from blood. Subset indicated: CD45RA+ positively selected. The TCR comes from a man aged 30 to 45 in good health. V and J are TRBV29-1 and TRBJ2-1, with 10 bases fitting TRBD1. The CDR3 DNA is TGCAGCGTGCGCGGGGACAGGGGAAACAATGAGCAGTTCTTC. Translating it yields CSVRGDRGNNEQFF.